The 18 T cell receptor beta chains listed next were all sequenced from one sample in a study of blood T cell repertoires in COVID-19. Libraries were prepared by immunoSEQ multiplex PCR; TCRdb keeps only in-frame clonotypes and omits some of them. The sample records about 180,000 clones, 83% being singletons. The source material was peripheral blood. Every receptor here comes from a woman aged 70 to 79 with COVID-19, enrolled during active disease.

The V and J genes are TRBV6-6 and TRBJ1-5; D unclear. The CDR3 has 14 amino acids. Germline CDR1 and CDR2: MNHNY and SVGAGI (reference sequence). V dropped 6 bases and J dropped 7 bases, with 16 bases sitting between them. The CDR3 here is CASRLDPISQPQHF. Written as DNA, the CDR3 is TGTGCCAGCAGACTAGACCCAATTAGCCAGCCCCAGCATTTT.

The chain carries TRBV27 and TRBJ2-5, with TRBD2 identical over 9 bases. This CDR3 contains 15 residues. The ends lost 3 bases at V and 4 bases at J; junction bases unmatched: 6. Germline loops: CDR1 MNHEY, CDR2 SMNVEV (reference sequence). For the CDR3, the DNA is TGTGCCAGCAGTTTCGGCCTAGCGGGAAGAGAGACCCAGTACTTC. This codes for CASSFGLAGRETQYF.

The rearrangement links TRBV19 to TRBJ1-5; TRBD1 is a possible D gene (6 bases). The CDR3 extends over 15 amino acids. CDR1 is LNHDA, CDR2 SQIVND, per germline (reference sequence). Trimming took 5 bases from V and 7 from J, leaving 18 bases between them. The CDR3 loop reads CASSPRNRVVQPQHF. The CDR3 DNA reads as TGTGCCAGTAGTCCTCGAAACAGGGTGGTCCAGCCCCAGCATTTT.

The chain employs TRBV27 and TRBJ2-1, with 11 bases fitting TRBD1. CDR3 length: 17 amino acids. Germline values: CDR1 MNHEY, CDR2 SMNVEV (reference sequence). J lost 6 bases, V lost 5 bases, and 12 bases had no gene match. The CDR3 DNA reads TGTGCCAGCAGTATATGGACAGGGGGCAACGTTGGCAATGAGCAGTTCTTC. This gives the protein CASSIWTGGNVGNEQFF.

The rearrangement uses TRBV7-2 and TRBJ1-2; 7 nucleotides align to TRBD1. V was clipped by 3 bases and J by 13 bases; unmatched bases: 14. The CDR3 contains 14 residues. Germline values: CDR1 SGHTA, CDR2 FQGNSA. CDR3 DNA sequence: TGTGCCAGCAGCTTGGGGTTGACAGGGTCAGAATCCACCTTC. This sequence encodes CASSLGLTGSESTF. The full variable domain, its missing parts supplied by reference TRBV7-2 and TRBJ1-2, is GAGVSQSPSNKVTEKGKDVELRCDPISGHTALYWYRQSLGQGLEFLIYFQGNSAPDKSGLPSDRFSAERTGGSVSTLTIQRTQQEDSAVYLCASSLGLTGSESTFGSGTRLTVV.

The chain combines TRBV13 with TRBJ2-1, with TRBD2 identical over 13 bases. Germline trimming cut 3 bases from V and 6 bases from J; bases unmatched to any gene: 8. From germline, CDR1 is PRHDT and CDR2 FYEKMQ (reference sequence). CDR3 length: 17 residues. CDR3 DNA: TGTGCCAGCAGCTTCGCGCCACTAGCGGGAGGGCCCAATGAGCAGTTCTTC. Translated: CASSFAPLAGGPNEQFF. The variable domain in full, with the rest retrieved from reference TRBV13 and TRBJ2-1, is AAGVIQSPRHLIKEKRETATLKCYPIPRHDTVYWYQQGPGQDPQFLISFYEKMQSDKGSIPDRFSAQQFSDYHSELNMSSLELGDSALYFCASSFAPLAGGPNEQFFGPGTRLTVL.

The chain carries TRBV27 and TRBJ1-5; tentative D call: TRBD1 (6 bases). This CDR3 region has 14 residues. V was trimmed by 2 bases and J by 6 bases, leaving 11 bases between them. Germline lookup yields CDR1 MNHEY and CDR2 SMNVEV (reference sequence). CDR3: CASSLQGSRQPQHF. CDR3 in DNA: TGTGCCAGCAGTTTACAGGGGAGCCGTCAGCCCCAGCATTTT.

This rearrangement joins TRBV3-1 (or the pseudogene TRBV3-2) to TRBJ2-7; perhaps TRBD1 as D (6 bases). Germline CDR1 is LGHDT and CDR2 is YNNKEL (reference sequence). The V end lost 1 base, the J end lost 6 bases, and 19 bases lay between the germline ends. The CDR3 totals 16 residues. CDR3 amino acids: CASSQVGQTPASEQYF. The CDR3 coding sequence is TGTGCCAGCAGCCAAGTGGGACAAACCCCTGCAAGCGAGCAGTACTTC.

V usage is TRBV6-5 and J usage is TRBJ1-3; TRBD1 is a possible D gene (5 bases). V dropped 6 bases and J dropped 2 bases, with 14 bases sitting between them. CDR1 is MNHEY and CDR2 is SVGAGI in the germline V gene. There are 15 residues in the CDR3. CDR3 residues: CASSPSGRAGNTIYF. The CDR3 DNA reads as TGTGCCAGCAGCCCCTCTGGCAGGGCTGGAAACACCATATATTTT.

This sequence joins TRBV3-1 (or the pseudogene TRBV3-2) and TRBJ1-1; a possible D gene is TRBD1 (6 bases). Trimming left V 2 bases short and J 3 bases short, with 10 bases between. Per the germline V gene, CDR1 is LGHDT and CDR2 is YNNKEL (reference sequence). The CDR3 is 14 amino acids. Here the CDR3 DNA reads TGTGCCAGCAGCCAAAGGGGGAGCCACACTGAAGCTTTCTTT. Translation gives CASSQRGSHTEAFF.

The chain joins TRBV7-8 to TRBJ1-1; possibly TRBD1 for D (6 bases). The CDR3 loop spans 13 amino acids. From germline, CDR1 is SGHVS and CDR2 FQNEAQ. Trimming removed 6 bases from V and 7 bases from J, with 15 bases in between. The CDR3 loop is CASRGGGVGEAFF. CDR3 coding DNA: TGTGCCAGCAGGGGAGGGGGGGTAGGTGAAGCTTTCTTT.

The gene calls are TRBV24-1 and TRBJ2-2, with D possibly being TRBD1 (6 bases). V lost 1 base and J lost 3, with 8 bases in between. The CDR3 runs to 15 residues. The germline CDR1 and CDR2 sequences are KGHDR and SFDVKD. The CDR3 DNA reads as TGTGCCACCAGTGATTTTGCAGGGGACACCGGGGAGCTGTTTTTT. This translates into CATSDFAGDTGELFF.

The CDR3 is CASSLLTGGTNTEAFF. The CDR3, as DNA: TGCGCCAGCAGCTTGCTGACAGGGGGGACGAACACTGAAGCTTTCTTT. The genes are TRBV5-1 and TRBJ1-1; 9 nucleotides line up with TRBD1. CDR1 is SGHRS, CDR2 YFSETQ, per germline. The CDR3 spans 16 residues. J lost 1 base, V lost 1 base, and 5 bases had no gene match.

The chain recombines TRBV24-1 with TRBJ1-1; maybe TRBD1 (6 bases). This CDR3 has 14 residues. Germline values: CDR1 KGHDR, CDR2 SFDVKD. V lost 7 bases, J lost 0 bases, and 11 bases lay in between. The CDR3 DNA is TGTGCCACCAGGGCAGGGACAATGAACACTGAAGCTTTCTTT. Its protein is CATRAGTMNTEAFF.

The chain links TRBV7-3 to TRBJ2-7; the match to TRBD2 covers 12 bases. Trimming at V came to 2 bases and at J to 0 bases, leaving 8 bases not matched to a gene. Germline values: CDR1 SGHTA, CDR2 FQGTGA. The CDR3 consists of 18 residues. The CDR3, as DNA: TGTGCCAGCAGCTTATGGACTAGCGGGGTCCTTAGCTCCTACGAGCAGTACTTC. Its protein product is CASSLWTSGVLSSYEQYF.

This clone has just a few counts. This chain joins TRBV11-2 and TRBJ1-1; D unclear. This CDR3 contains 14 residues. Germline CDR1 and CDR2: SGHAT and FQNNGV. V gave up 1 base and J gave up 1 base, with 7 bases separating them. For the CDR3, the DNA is TGTGCCAGCAGCTTAGTCCCACAGAACACTGAAGCTTTCTTT. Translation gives CASSLVPQNTEAFF.

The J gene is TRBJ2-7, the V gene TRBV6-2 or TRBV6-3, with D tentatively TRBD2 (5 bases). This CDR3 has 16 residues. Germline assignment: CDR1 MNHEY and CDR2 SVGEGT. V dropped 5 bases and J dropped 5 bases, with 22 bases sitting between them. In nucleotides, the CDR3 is TGTGCCAGCAGTCAACAGCGGCAAGGCCTCCTACACGAGCAGTACTTC. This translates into CASSQQRQGLLHEQYF.

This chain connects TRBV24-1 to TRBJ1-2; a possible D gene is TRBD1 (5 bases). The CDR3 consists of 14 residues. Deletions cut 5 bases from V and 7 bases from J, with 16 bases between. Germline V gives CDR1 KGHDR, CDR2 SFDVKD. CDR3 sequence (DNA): TGTGCCACCAGTGTGGGGGAGGGGATGAGTGGCTACACCTTC. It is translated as CATSVGEGMSGYTF.